Listed below are T cell receptor beta chains from one sample, sequenced in a study of spatial heterogeneity in lung cancer. TCRdb itself ran the 5' RACE reads through MiXCR, one entry per CDR3 protein. Found here are roughly 79,000 distinct CDR3 sequences, roughly an eighth of them singletons; the top ten hold roughly 4.5%. Sequences were derived from PBMCs, sampled at surgery. The receptors stem from a male donor with early-stage non-small cell lung cancer. Each CDR3 is given with its conserved first and last residue. Part of the rows lack a size; the others show once, few, many or a class for expanded clones.

NA,15,TRBV6-6,CASSYPRDRGYGYTF
few,13,TRBV3-1,CASSQDKGREQFF
NA,12,TRBV25-1,CASSEKGLEQYF
many,11,TRBV12-3/TRBV12-4,CASSLEKTQYF
few,16,TRBV4-1,CASSQGTSRDTDTQYF
few,14,TRBV12-3/TRBV12-4,CASSFGAGSTEAFF
NA,14,TRBV14,CASSQLRGVGELFF
many,13,TRBV20-1,CSARGTTRTEAFF
few,12,TRBV2,CASSEAANGQYF
NA,14,TRBV11-1,CASSSGRRSEKLFF
few,15,TRBV6-5,CASSYQGRMNTEAFF
NA,15,TRBV3-1,CASSFATGPANEQFF
NA,13,TRBV21-1,CASERGVNNEQFF
NA,13,TRBV18,CASSTTAQETQYF
few,16,TRBV5-4,CASSSASGGATDTQYF
few,14,TRBV4-1,CASSQVRGDNEQFF
few,15,TRBV7-8,CASSSSGGGSREQYF
NA,14,TRBV5-4,CATSPELAGKTQYF
NA,13,TRBV29-1,CSVELGSAETQYF
many,12,TRBV2,CASSGGVETQYF
medium-sized,15,TRBV7-6,CASSSEQGALREQYF
few,15,TRBV2,CAIRTQRQDQETQYF
NA,17,TRBV7-3,CASSLTMLAGVEETQYF
NA,14,TRBV2,CASSEVGLSYEQYF
few,16,TRBV7-9,CASSFVFAGIYNEQFF
few,14,TRBV7-9,CASTGQSKLYGYTF
few,14,TRBV7-8,CASSPAGTSNEQFF
NA,17,TRBV6-1,CASSKGTTSSGANVLTF
NA,14,TRBV12-5,CASGLTRGANTIYF
few,14,TRBV4-2,CASSQEGGRNEQFF
few,15,TRBV5-5,CASIGSETGEGEQFF
NA,15,TRBV7-2,CASSFIDGAAETQYF
NA,13,TRBV7-2,CASSPMGYNEQFF
NA,10,TRBV29-1,CSVGHNEQFF
many,14,TRBV5-1,CASSLETATYEQYF
few,13,TRBV7-6,CASSLVPGRKAFF
NA,14,TRBV12-3/TRBV12-4,CASSLTAGNTEAFF
NA,15,TRBV18,CASSQATRNNNEQFF
many,12,TRBV29-1,CSVWDRGTGYTF
many,14,TRBV20-1,CSARPSGTTDTQYF